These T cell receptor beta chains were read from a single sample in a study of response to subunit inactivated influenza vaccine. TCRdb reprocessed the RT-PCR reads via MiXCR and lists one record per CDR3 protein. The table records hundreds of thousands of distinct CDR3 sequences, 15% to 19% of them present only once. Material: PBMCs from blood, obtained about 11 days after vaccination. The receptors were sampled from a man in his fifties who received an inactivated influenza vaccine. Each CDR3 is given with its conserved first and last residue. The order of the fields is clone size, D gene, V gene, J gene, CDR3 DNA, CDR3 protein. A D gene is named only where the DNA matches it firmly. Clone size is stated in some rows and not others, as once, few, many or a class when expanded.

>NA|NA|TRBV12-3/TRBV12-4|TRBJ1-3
TGTGCCAGCAGCCTAAGCTATTCGGGAAACACCATATATTTT
CASSLSYSGNTIYF
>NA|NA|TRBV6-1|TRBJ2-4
TGTGCCAGCAGCGACCAATCGGGACGAGCCAAAAACATTCAGTACTTC
CASSDQSGRAKNIQYF
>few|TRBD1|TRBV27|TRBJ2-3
TGTGCCAGCAGTTTATCCGCAGGGGGCTGGGGAGATACGCAGTATTTT
CASSLSAGGWGDTQYF
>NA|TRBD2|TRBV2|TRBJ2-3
TGTGCCAGCCACGCGGGGGGGCCGGTAGATACGCAGTATTTT
CASHAGGPVDTQYF
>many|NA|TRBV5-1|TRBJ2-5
TGCGCCAGCAGTGTTGGGCAGGCCCAAGAGACCCAGTACTTC
CASSVGQAQETQYF
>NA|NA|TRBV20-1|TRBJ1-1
TGCAGTGCTAGAGATAGAAGGGCCGGAGCTCTCTTCACTGAAGCTTTCTTT
CSARDRRAGALFTEAFF
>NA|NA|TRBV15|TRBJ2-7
TGTGCCACCAGCAGGCAGGGAGGATTCAGCTCCTACGAGCAGTACTTC
CATSRQGGFSSYEQYF
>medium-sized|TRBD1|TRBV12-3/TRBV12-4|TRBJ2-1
TGTGCCAGCAGGGGGGAAGGGGGCGCCTACAATGAGCAGTTCTTC
CASRGEGGAYNEQFF
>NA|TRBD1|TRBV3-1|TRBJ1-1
TGTGCCAGCAGCCAAGGGACAGGGCGGAACACTGAAGCTTTCTTT
CASSQGTGRNTEAFF
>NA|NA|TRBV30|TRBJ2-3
TGTGCCTGGAGTGTACTCGCGCCTGTGAGCGGGGATACGCAGTATTTT
CAWSVLAPVSGDTQYF
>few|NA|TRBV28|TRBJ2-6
TGTGCCAGCCGCCGGATTAGCTCTGGGGCCAACGTCCTGACTTTC
CASRRISSGANVLTF